This T cell receptor beta chain was sequenced during a study of T cell repertoires in cytomegalovirus infection. Study outcomes and limitations: Accumulated public TCR beta family frequency recognized individuals carrying CMV together with the relevant HLA. CMV-specific TCR beta clonotypes restricted by HLA-C were the ones dominating the ex vivo response.

Using its own MiXCR run on the reads, TCRdb lists one record per CDR3 protein. This table has fewer than 70,000 distinct CDR3 sequences, more than 25% appearing once. This clonotype showed up many times. Its antigen is unidentified. The CDR3 totals 14 residues. V lost 1 base, J lost 6 bases, and 2 bases stayed unmatched. The source material was CD8+ T cells from cultured PBMCs, sampled from culture after CMV antigen stimulation. The chain employs TRBV12-3 or TRBV12-4 and TRBJ2-7; 11 bases line up with TRBD1. This TCR came from a human donor in good health (CMV status not recorded). Some clones in this sample may be carry-over from other donors' samples. The CDR3 DNA reads TGTGCCAGCAGTTTAGTAGGGACAGGGGGCGAGCAGTACTTC. Translating it yields CASSLVGTGGEQYF.